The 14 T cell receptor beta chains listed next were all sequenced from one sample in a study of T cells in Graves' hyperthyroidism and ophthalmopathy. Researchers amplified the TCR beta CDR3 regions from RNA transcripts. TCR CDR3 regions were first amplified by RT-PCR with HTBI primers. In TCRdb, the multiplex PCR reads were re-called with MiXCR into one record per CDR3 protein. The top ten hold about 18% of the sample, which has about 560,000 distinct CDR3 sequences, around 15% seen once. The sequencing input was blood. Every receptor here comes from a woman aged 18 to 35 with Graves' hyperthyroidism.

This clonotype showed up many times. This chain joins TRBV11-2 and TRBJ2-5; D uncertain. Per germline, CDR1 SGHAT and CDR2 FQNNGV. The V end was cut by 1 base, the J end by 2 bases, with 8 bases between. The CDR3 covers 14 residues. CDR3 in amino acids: CASSLAQTQETQYF. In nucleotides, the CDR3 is TGTGCCAGCAGCTTAGCCCAGACTCAAGAGACCCAGTACTTC.

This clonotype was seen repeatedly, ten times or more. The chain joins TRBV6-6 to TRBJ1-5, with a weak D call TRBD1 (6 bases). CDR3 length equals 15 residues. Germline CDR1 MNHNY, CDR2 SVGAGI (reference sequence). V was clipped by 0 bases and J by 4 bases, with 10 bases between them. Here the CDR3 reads CASSYSRTGNQPQHF. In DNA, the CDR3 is TGTGCCAGCAGTTACTCGCGTACAGGGAATCAGCCCCAGCATTTT.

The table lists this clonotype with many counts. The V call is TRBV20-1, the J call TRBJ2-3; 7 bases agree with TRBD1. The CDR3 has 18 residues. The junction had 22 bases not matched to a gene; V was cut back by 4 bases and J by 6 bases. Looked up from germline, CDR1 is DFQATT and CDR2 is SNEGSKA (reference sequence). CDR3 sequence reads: CSATGQVTGTPNSDTQYF. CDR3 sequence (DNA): TGCAGTGCTACTGGACAGGTGACGGGGACCCCCAACTCGGATACGCAGTATTTT.

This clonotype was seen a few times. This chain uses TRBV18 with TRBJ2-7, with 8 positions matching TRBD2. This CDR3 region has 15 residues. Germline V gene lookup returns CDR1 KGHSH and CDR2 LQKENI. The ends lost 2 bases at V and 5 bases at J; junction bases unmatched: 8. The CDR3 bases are TGTGCCAGCTCACCAAAACCGGGACTAGTAAACGAGCAGTACTTC. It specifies CASSPKPGLVNEQYF.

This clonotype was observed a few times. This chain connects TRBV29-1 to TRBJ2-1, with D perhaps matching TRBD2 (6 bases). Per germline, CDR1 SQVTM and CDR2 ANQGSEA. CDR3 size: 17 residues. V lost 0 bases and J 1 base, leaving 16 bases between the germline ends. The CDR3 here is CSVEDRPDSGSYNEQFF. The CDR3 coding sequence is TGCAGCGTTGAAGATAGACCTGATAGCGGATCCTACAATGAGCAGTTCTTC.

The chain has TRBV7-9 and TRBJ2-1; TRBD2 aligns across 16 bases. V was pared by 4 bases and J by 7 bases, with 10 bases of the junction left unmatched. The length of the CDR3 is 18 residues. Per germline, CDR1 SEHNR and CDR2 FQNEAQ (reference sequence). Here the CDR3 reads CASSSPGTSGRVWNEQFF. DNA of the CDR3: TGTGCCAGCAGCTCACCCGGGACTAGCGGGAGGGTTTGGAATGAGCAGTTCTTC.

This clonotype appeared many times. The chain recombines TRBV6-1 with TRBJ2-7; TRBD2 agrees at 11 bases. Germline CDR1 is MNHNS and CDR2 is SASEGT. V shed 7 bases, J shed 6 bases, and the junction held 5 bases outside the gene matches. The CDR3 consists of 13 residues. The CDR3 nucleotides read TGTGCCAGCAACCTAGCGGGAGGCGGCGAGCAGTACTTC. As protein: CASNLAGGGEQYF.

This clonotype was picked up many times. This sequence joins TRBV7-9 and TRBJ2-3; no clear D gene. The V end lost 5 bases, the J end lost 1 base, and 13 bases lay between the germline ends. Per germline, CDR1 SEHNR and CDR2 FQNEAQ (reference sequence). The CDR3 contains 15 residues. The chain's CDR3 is CASSQRGSGTDTQYF. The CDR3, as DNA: TGTGCCAGCAGCCAACGTGGATCCGGCACAGATACGCAGTATTTT.

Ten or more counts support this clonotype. The CDR3 nucleotides are TGTGCCAGCAGACCGGGACAGGGTGTATATGGCTACACCTTC. Amino acid sequence: CASRPGQGVYGYTF. This chain uses TRBV7-9 with TRBJ1-2; the match to TRBD1 covers 9 bases. Trimming at V came to 6 bases and at J to 5 bases, leaving 7 bases not matched to a gene. This CDR3 spans 14 amino acids. CDR1 and CDR2 from the germline V gene are SEHNR and FQNEAQ (reference sequence).

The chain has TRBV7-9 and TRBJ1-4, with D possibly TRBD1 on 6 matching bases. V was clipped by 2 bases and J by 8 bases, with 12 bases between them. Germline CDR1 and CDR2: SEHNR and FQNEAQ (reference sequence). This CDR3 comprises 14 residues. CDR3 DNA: TGTGCCAGCAGCTTACCAGGGGAGAGAGAAAAACTGTTTTTT. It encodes CASSLPGEREKLFF.

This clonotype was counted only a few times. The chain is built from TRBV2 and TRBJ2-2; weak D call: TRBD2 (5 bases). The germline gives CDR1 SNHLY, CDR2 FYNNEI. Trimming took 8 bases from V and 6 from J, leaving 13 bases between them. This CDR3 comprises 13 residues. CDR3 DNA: TGTGCCAGCCGGTTGGACTTCGCCGGGGAGCTGTTTTTT. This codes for CASRLDFAGELFF.

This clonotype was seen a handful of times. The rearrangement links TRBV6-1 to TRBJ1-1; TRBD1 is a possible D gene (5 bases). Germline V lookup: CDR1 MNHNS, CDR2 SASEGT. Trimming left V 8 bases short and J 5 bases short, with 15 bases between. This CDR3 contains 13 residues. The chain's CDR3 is CASPKQVGTEAFF. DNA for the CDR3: TGTGCCAGCCCGAAACAGGTCGGGACTGAAGCTTTCTTT.

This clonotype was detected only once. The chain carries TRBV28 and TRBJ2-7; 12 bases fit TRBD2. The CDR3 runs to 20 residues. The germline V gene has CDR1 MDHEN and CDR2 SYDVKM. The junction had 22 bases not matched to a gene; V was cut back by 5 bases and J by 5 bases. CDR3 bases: TGTGCCAGCAGTCCACCGGACAGGGGGGGGCTAGCGGGAGGGCCCAACGAGCAGTACTTC. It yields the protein CASSPPDRGGLAGGPNEQYF.

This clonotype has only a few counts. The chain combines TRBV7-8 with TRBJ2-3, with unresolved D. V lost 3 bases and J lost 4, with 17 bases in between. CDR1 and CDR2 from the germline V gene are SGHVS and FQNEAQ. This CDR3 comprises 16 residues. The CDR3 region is CASSFLVSPPSDTQYF. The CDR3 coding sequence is TGTGCCAGCAGCTTCCTAGTCTCGCCCCCCTCAGATACGCAGTATTTT. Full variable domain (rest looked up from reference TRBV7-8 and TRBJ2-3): GAGVSQSPRYKVAKRGQDVALRCDPISGHVSLFWYQQALGQGPEFLTYFQNEAQLDKSGLPSDRFFAERPEGSVSTLKIQRTQQEDSAVYLCASSFLVSPPSDTQYFGPGTRLTVL.